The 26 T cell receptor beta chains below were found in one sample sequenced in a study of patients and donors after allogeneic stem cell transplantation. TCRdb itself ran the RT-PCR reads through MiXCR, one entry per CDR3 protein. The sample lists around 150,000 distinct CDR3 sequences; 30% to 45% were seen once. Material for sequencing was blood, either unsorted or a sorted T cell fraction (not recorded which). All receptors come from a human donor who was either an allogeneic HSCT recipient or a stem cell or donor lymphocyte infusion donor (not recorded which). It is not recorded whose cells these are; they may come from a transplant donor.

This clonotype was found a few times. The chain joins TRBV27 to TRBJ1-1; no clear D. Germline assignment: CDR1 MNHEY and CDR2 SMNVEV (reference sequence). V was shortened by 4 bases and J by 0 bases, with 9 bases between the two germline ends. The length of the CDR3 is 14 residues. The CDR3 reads CASSYRAVNTEAFF. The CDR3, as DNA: TGTGCCAGCAGTTATCGGGCCGTGAACACTGAAGCTTTCTTT.

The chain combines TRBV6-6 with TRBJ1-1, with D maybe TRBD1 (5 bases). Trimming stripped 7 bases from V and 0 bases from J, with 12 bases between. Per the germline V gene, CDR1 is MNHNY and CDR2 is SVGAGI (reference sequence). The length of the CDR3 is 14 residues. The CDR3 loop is CASTLGGVNTEAFF. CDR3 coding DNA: TGTGCCAGCACCTTGGGGGGGGTGAACACTGAAGCTTTCTTT.

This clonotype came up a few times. In DNA form, the CDR3 reads TGTGCCAGCAGTTGGGACGGTCCCTATGGCTACACCTTC. The encoded protein is CASSWDGPYGYTF. The chain links TRBV12-3 or TRBV12-4 to TRBJ1-2; TRBD1 is a possible D gene (5 bases). CDR3 length: 13 amino acids. Between the trimmed V and J ends, which lost 4 bases and 4 bases, there was a span of 10 bases.

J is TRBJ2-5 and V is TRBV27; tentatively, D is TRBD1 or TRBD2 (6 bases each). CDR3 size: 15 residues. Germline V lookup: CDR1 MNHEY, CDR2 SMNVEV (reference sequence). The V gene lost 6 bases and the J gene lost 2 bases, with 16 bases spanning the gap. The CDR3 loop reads CASSGLRGAQETQYF. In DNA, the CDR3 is TGTGCCAGCAGCGGCCTGAGGGGGGCTCAAGAGACCCAGTACTTC.

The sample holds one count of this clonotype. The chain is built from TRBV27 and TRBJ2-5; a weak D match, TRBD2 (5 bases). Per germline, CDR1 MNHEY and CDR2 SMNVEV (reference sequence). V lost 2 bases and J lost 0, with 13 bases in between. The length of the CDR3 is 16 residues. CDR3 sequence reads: CASSLGPLGDQETQYF. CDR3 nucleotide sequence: TGTGCCAGCAGTTTAGGACCCCTCGGGGACCAAGAGACCCAGTACTTC.

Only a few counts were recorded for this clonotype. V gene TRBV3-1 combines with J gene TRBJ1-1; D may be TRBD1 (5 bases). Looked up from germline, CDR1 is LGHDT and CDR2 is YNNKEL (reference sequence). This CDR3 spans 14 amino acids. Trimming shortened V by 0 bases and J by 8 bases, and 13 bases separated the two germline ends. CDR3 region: CASSQESRGSEAFF. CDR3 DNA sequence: TGTGCCAGCAGCCAAGAGAGTAGGGGATCGGAAGCTTTCTTT.

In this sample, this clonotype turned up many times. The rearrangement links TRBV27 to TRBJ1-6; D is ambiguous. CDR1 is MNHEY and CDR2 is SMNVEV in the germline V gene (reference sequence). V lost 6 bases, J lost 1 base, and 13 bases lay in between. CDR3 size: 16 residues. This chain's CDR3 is CASRRNEGSYNSPLHF. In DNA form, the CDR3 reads TGTGCCAGCAGGCGTAATGAAGGGTCCTATAATTCACCCCTCCACTTT.

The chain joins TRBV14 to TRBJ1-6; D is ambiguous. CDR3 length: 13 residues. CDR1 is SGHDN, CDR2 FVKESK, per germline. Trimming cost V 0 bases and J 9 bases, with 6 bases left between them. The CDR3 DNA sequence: TGTGCCAGCAGCCAAGATCAAGGTTCACCCCTCCACTTT. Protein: CASSQDQGSPLHF.

The CDR3 loop is CASRRRGSNEQFF. CDR3 sequence (DNA): TGTGCCAGCAGACGACGGGGGTCCAATGAGCAGTTCTTC. The rearrangement uses TRBV12-3 or TRBV12-4 and TRBJ2-1, with D possibly matching TRBD2 (6 bases). The CDR3 has 13 amino acids. Trimming took 6 bases from V and 6 from J, leaving 12 bases between them.

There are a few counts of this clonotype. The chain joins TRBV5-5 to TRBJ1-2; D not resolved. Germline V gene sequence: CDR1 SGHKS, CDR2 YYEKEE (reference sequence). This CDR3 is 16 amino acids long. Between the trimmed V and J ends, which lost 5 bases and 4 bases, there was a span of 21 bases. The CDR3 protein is CASRITPGLYGYGYTF. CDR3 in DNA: TGTGCCAGCAGAATCACCCCAGGACTGTACGGCTATGGCTACACCTTC.

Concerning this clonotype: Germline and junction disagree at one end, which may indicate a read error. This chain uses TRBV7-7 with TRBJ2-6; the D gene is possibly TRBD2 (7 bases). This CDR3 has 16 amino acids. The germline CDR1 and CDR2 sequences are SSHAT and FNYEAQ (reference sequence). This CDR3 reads CASSPLGGQGANVLTF. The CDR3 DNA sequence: TGTGCTAGCAGCCCTTTGGGGGGGCAAGGGGCCAACGTCCTGACTTTC.

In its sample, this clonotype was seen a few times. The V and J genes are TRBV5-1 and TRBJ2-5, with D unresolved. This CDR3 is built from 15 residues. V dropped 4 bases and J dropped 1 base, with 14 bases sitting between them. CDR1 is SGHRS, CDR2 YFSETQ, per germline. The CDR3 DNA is TGCGCCAGCAGCCCTTCTAGTGCTACCCAAGAGACCCAGTACTTC. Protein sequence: CASSPSSATQETQYF.

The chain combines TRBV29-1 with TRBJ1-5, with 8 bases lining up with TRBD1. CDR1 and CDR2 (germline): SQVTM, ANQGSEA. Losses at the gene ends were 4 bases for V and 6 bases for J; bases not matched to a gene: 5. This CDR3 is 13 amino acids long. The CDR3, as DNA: TGCAGCGTTGGTGCAGGGGGCACTCAGCCCCAGCATTTT. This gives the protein CSVGAGGTQPQHF.

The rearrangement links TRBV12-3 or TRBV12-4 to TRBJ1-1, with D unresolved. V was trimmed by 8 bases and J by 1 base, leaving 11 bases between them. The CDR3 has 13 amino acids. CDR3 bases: TGTGCCAGCTCCGTTGGAACGAACACTGAAGCTTTCTTT. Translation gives CASSVGTNTEAFF.

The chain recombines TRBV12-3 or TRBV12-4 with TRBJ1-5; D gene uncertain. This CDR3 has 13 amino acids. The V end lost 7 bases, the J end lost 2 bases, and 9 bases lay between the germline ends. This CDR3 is CASNPIGNQPQHF. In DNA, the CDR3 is TGTGCCAGCAACCCGATAGGCAATCAGCCCCAGCATTTT.

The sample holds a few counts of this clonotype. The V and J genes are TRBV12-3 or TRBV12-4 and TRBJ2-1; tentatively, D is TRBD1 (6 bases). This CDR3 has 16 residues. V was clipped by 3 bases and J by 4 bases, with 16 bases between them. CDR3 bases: TGTGCCAGCAGTTTGAATGGGTGGGGGCCATACAATGAGCAGTTCTTC. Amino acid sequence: CASSLNGWGPYNEQFF.

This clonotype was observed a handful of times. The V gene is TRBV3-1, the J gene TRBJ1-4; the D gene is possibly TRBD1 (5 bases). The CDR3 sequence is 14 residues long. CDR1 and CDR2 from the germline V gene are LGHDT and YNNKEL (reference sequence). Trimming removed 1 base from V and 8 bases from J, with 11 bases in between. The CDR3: CASSQGQGGEKLFF. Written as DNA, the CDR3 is TGTGCCAGCAGCCAAGGTCAGGGTGGAGAAAAACTGTTTTTT.

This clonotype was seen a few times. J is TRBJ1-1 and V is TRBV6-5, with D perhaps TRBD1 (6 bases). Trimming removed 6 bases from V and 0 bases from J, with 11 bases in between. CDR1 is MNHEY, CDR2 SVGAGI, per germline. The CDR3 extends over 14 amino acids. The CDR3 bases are TGTGCCAGCAGCCCTGACAGGCTGAACACTGAAGCTTTCTTT. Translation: CASSPDRLNTEAFF.

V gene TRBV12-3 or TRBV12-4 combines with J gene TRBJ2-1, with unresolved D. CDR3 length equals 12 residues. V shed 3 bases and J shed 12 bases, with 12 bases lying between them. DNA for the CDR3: TGTGCCAGCAGTTTGAGGCTCGCCCTGCAGTTCTTC. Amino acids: CASSLRLALQFF.

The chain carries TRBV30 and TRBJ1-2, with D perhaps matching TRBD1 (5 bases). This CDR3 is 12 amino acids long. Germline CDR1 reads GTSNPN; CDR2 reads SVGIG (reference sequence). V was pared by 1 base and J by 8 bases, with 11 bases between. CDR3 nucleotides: TGTGCCTGGAGTGCGGGGCAGGGAGGCTACACCTTC. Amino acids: CAWSAGQGGYTF.

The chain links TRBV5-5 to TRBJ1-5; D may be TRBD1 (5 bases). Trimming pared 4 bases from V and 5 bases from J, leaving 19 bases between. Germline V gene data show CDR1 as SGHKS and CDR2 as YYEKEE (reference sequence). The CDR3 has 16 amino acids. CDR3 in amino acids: CASSPTGTQGDQPQHF. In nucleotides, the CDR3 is TGTGCCAGCAGCCCAACCGGGACCCAGGGAGATCAGCCCCAGCATTTT.

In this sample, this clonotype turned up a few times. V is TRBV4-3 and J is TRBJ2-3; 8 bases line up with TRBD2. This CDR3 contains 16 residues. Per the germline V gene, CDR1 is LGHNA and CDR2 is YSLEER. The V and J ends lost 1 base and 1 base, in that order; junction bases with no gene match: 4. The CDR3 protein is CASSQVTGGGTDTQYF. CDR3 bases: TGCGCCAGCAGCCAAGTAACCGGGGGGGGCACAGATACGCAGTATTTT.

The CDR3 bases are TGTGCCAGCAGTTTTCGCACGACAGCTTTGAACTATGGCTACACCTTC. Translated: CASSFRTTALNYGYTF. The genes are TRBV12-3 or TRBV12-4 and TRBJ1-2, with D possibly matching TRBD1 (5 bases). The CDR3 runs 16 residues. Deletions cut 3 bases from V and 2 bases from J, with 16 bases between.

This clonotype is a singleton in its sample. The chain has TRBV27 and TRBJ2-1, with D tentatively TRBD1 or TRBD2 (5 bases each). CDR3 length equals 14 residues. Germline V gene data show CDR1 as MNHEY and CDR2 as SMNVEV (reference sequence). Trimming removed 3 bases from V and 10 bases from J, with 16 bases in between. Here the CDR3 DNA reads TGTGCCAGCAGTTTGTCGGGACGCGGCACAGAGCAGTTCTTC. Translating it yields CASSLSGRGTEQFF.

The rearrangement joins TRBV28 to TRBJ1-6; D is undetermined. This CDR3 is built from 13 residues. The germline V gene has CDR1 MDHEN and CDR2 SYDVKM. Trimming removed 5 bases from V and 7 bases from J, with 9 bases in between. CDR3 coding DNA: TGTGCCAGCAGTCCGTTGGTGAATTCACCCCTCCACTTT. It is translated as CASSPLVNSPLHF. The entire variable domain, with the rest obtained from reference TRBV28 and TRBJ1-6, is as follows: DVKVTQSSRYLVKRTGEKVFLECVQDMDHENMFWYRQDPGLGLRLIYFSYDVKMKEKGDIPEGYSVSREKKERFSLILESASTNQTSMYLCASSPLVNSPLHFGNGTRLTVT.

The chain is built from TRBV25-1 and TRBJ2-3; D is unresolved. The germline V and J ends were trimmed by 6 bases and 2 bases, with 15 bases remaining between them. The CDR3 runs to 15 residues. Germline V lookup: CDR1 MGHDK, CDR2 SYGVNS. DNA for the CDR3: TGTGCCAGCAGGGTTGAAGACGGAGACACAGATACGCAGTATTTT. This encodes CASRVEDGDTDTQYF.